This TCR beta chain emerged from a study of T-cell reconstitution after alpha-beta-depleted transplantation in children. A TCRbeta library incorporating unique molecular identifiers was prepared. Each CDR3 protein is one row after TCRdb ran MiXCR on the PCR reads. The table lists 90,000 to 130,000 distinct CDR3 sequences, approximately 6.4% of them singletons. This clonotype occurred many times. Its cognate antigen is unknown. Notes on the study in general: Surviving recipient T cells and thymic progenitors underlay high day-60 TCRbeta diversity in some patients. Most T-cell counts and diversity one year after the transplant came from T cells that were newly produced. Reportedly, roughly two months post-transplant, alpha-beta T cells arose from several hundred expanded graft clones.

The CDR3 spans 12 residues. The germline CDR1 and CDR2 sequences are MNHEY and SVGAGI. J gave up 14 bases and V 6 bases, and 9 bases lay outside the gene matches. Sequencing was performed on PBMCs, mostly from graft donor cells, taken 360 days after TCRalphabeta/CD19-depleted stem cell transplant. The chain has TRBV6-5 and TRBJ2-1, with 8 positions matching TRBD1. The receptor's source is a male patient between 2 and 10 years old who had a stem cell transplant for acute lymphoblastic leukemia, so the T cells may come from the graft donor. CDR3 sequence (DNA): TGTGCCAGCAGGGCTCTCGAGGACAGGGAGTTCTTC. Translating gives CASRALEDREFF.